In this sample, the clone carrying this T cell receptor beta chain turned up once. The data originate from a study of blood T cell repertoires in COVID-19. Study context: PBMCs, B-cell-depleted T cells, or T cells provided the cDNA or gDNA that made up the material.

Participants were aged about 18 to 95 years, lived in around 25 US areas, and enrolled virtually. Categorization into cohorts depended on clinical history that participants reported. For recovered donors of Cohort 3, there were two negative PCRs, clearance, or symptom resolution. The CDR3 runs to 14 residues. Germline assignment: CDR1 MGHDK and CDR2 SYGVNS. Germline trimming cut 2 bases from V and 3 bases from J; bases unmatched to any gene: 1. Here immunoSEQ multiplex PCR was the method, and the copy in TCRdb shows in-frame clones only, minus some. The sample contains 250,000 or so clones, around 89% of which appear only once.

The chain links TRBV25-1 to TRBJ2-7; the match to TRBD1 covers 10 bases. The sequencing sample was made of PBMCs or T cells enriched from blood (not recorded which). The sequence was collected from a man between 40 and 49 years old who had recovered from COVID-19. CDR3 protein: CASSEGTGVYEQYF. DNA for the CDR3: TGTGCCAGCAGTGAAGGGACAGGGGTCTACGAGCAGTACTTC.